Listed below are T cell receptor beta chains from one sample, sequenced in a study of shared clonotypes between healthy human individuals. This table comes from immunoSEQ multiplex PCR, and its TCRdb copy is limited to in-frame clones, with some not included. This sample has millions of clones; over 90% occur once, and the top ten carry under 0.45%. Sequenced sample: naive CD4+ T cells from PBMCs. The receptors shown here come from a man between 18 and 29 years old in good health. Some clones in this sample may be carry-over from other donors' samples. The CDR3 runs from the conserved cysteine through the conserved F or W. A D gene is named only where the DNA matches it firmly. Not every row has a clone size; where given, it reads once, few, many or a size class.

v_gene: TRBV4-2; d_gene: .; j_gene: TRBJ1-2; abundance: .; CDR3aa: CASSRGEVSGGYTF; CDR3nt: TGTGCCAGCAGCCGTGGGGAGGTTTCGGGTGGCTACACCTTC
v_gene: TRBV10-2; d_gene: .; j_gene: TRBJ2-7; abundance: .; CDR3aa: CASSERAESYEQYF; CDR3nt: TGCGCCAGCAGTGAAAGGGCCGAGTCCTACGAGCAGTACTTC
v_gene: TRBV10-2; d_gene: .; j_gene: TRBJ1-1; abundance: .; CDR3aa: CASSERVAFGFF; CDR3nt: TGCGCCAGCAGTGAGAGGGTGGCCTTCGGTTTCTTT
v_gene: TRBV9; d_gene: TRBD1; j_gene: TRBJ1-4; abundance: .; CDR3aa: CASSVAGQGAKLFF; CDR3nt: TGTGCCAGCAGCGTTGCGGGACAGGGGGCGAAACTGTTTTTT
v_gene: TRBV6-5; d_gene: TRBD1; j_gene: TRBJ1-1; abundance: .; CDR3aa: CATHGQVYAEAFF; CDR3nt: TGTGCCACCCACGGACAGGTTTACGCTGAAGCTTTCTTT
v_gene: TRBV30; d_gene: .; j_gene: TRBJ1-1; abundance: .; CDR3aa: CAWSKGPNTEAFF; CDR3nt: TGTGCCTGGAGTAAGGGGCCGAACACTGAAGCTTTCTTT
v_gene: TRBV27; d_gene: .; j_gene: TRBJ2-2; abundance: .; CDR3aa: CASSLTETSNTGELFF; CDR3nt: TGTGCCAGCAGTTTAACCGAAACCTCGAACACCGGGGAGCTGTTTTTT
v_gene: TRBV28; d_gene: .; j_gene: TRBJ2-1; abundance: once; CDR3aa: CASSSGASWNEQFF; CDR3nt: TGTGCCAGCAGTTCCGGGGCCTCTTGGAATGAGCAGTTCTTC
v_gene: TRBV5-1; d_gene: TRBD2; j_gene: TRBJ2-2; abundance: .; CDR3aa: CASSPLAGKVTGELFF; CDR3nt: TGCGCCAGCAGCCCGTTAGCGGGAAAGGTGACCGGGGAGCTGTTTTTT
v_gene: TRBV29-1; d_gene: .; j_gene: TRBJ1-1; abundance: .; CDR3aa: CSVAGRLNTEAFF; CDR3nt: TGCAGCGTAGCGGGACGGTTGAACACTGAAGCTTTCTTT
v_gene: TRBV28; d_gene: .; j_gene: TRBJ2-7; abundance: .; CDR3aa: CASSFWDKQYF; CDR3nt: TGTGCCAGCAGTTTTTGGGATAAGCAGTACTTC
v_gene: TRBV11-2; d_gene: .; j_gene: TRBJ1-4; abundance: .; CDR3aa: CASSSPMEGGLANEKLFF; CDR3nt: TGTGCCAGCAGCTCCCCCATGGAGGGGGGGCTTGCTAATGAAAAACTGTTTTTT
v_gene: TRBV6-1; d_gene: .; j_gene: TRBJ2-1; abundance: .; CDR3aa: CASTPGTHYNEQFF; CDR3nt: TGTGCCAGCACCCCAGGGACTCACTACAATGAGCAGTTCTTC
v_gene: TRBV4-1; d_gene: .; j_gene: TRBJ1-2; abundance: .; CDR3aa: CASSLRDNYGYTF; CDR3nt: TGCGCCAGCAGCCTACGGGATAACTATGGCTACACCTTC
v_gene: TRBV7-2; d_gene: .; j_gene: TRBJ1-5; abundance: .; CDR3aa: CASSLIASNQPQHF; CDR3nt: TGTGCCAGCAGCTTAATTGCGAGCAATCAGCCCCAGCATTTT
v_gene: TRBV11-2; d_gene: TRBD1; j_gene: TRBJ2-2; abundance: .; CDR3aa: CASSSHPGGTGELFF; CDR3nt: TGTGCCAGCAGCTCTCACCCAGGGGGCACCGGGGAGCTGTTTTTT
v_gene: TRBV9; d_gene: .; j_gene: TRBJ2-1; abundance: .; CDR3aa: CASSGTMRAYNEQFF; CDR3nt: TGTGCCAGCAGCGGGACAATGAGGGCCTACAATGAGCAGTTCTTC
v_gene: TRBV28; d_gene: .; j_gene: TRBJ2-1; abundance: .; CDR3aa: CATMMGPNYNEQFF; CDR3nt: TGTGCCACCATGATGGGACCGAATTACAATGAGCAGTTCTTC
v_gene: TRBV19; d_gene: TRBD1; j_gene: TRBJ2-5; abundance: .; CDR3aa: CASSDRAPETQYF; CDR3nt: TGTGCCAGTAGTGACAGGGCCCCAGAGACCCAGTACTTC
v_gene: TRBV4-2; d_gene: .; j_gene: TRBJ2-2; abundance: .; CDR3aa: CASSQALIRVATGELFF; CDR3nt: TGTGCCAGCAGCCAAGCACTCATCAGGGTGGCTACCGGGGAGCTGTTTTTT
v_gene: TRBV5-1; d_gene: .; j_gene: TRBJ2-1; abundance: .; CDR3aa: CASSGAGGNEQFF; CDR3nt: TGCGCCAGCTCCGGGGCCGGGGGCAATGAGCAGTTCTTC
v_gene: TRBV12-1; d_gene: .; j_gene: TRBJ2-3; abundance: .; CDR3aa: CASTQTGGGGTDTQYF; CDR3nt: TGTGCCAGCACGCAAACTGGCGGGGGAGGCACAGATACGCAGTATTTT
v_gene: TRBV7-3; d_gene: .; j_gene: TRBJ2-2; abundance: .; CDR3aa: CASSLADPGELFF; CDR3nt: TGTGCCAGCAGCTTAGCGGACCCCGGGGAGCTGTTTTTT
v_gene: TRBV4-1; d_gene: TRBD1; j_gene: TRBJ1-5; abundance: few; CDR3aa: CASSLRQGADSNQPQHF; CDR3nt: TGCGCCAGCAGCCTAAGACAGGGGGCCGATAGCAATCAGCCCCAGCATTTT
v_gene: TRBV2; d_gene: TRBD1; j_gene: TRBJ1-5; abundance: .; CDR3aa: CASSARDRGQPQHF; CDR3nt: TGTGCCAGCAGCGCCAGGGACAGGGGTCAGCCCCAGCATTTT
v_gene: TRBV30; d_gene: .; j_gene: TRBJ2-4; abundance: .; CDR3aa: CAWSVRLAKNIQYF; CDR3nt: TGTGCCTGGAGTGTACGGCTAGCCAAAAACATTCAGTACTTC
v_gene: TRBV5-4; d_gene: TRBD1; j_gene: TRBJ1-1; abundance: .; CDR3aa: CASSPDRANTEAFF; CDR3nt: TGTGCCAGCAGCCCTGACAGGGCGAACACTGAAGCTTTCTTT
v_gene: TRBV2; d_gene: TRBD1; j_gene: TRBJ2-7; abundance: once; CDR3aa: CASSGGQLHYEQYF; CDR3nt: TGTGCCAGCAGTGGGGGACAGTTGCACTACGAGCAGTACTTC
v_gene: TRBV5-1; d_gene: TRBD2; j_gene: TRBJ2-1; abundance: .; CDR3aa: CASSGPLAGGNNEQFF; CDR3nt: TGCGCCAGCAGCGGTCCCTTAGCGGGAGGGAACAATGAGCAGTTCTTC
v_gene: TRBV4-1; d_gene: .; j_gene: TRBJ2-2; abundance: .; CDR3aa: CASSQDDRGNTGELFF; CDR3nt: TGCGCCAGCAGCCAAGATGATCGGGGGAACACCGGGGAGCTGTTTTTT
v_gene: TRBV15; d_gene: .; j_gene: TRBJ2-5; abundance: .; CDR3aa: CATSRDRNPQETQYF; CDR3nt: TGTGCCACCAGCAGGGACCGAAACCCCCAAGAGACCCAGTACTTC
v_gene: TRBV2; d_gene: TRBD2; j_gene: TRBJ2-2; abundance: .; CDR3aa: CASSHGTSGRFTGELFF; CDR3nt: TGTGCCAGCAGTCACGGGACTAGCGGGAGGTTTACCGGGGAGCTGTTTTTT
v_gene: TRBV14; d_gene: .; j_gene: TRBJ2-3; abundance: .; CDR3aa: CASSPYRGGRTDTQYF; CDR3nt: TGTGCCAGCAGCCCCTACCGGGGCGGTCGGACAGATACGCAGTATTTT
v_gene: TRBV5-5; d_gene: .; j_gene: TRBJ2-7; abundance: .; CDR3aa: CASSLSDRDYEQYF; CDR3nt: TGTGCCAGCAGCTTGTCGGACAGAGACTACGAGCAGTACTTC
v_gene: TRBV27; d_gene: TRBD2; j_gene: TRBJ2-7; abundance: .; CDR3aa: CASRRNAGDRLEQYF; CDR3nt: TGTGCCAGCAGGCGGAACGCGGGAGATCGACTTGAGCAGTACTTC
v_gene: TRBV4-1; d_gene: TRBD1; j_gene: TRBJ1-5; abundance: .; CDR3aa: CASSQQGGYRPQHF; CDR3nt: TGCGCCAGCAGCCAACAGGGGGGGTACCGGCCCCAGCATTTT
v_gene: TRBV19; d_gene: TRBD1; j_gene: TRBJ1-5; abundance: .; CDR3aa: CASSIQGGQPQHF; CDR3nt: TGTGCCAGTAGTATCCAGGGGGGTCAGCCCCAGCATTTT
v_gene: TRBV5-4; d_gene: .; j_gene: TRBJ1-2; abundance: .; CDR3aa: CASSVPPSSYYGYTF; CDR3nt: TGTGCCAGCAGCGTTCCCCCCAGCTCCTACTATGGCTACACCTTC
v_gene: TRBV11-2; d_gene: .; j_gene: TRBJ2-6; abundance: .; CDR3aa: CASSLSSSGANVLTF; CDR3nt: TGTGCCAGCAGCTTAAGTAGCTCTGGGGCCAACGTCCTGACTTTC
v_gene: TRBV28; d_gene: TRBD1; j_gene: TRBJ2-3; abundance: .; CDR3aa: CASTFVGDPGGPQFTDTQYF; CDR3nt: TGTGCCAGCACCTTCGTAGGGGACCCAGGGGGCCCTCAATTCACAGATACGCAGTATTTT
v_gene: TRBV28; d_gene: .; j_gene: TRBJ1-1; abundance: few; CDR3aa: CASRTAGAGAFF; CDR3nt: TGTGCCAGCAGAACCGCCGGGGCGGGGGCTTTCTTT
v_gene: TRBV5-1; d_gene: TRBD2; j_gene: TRBJ2-5; abundance: .; CDR3aa: CASSSPATGLLAEAQYF; CDR3nt: TGCGCCAGCAGCTCGCCCGCGACAGGCCTACTAGCGGAGGCCCAGTACTTC
v_gene: TRBV2; d_gene: .; j_gene: TRBJ1-5; abundance: .; CDR3aa: CASRAGLISNQPQHF; CDR3nt: TGTGCCAGCAGAGCAGGGTTGATAAGCAATCAGCCCCAGCATTTT
v_gene: TRBV18; d_gene: .; j_gene: TRBJ2-7; abundance: .; CDR3aa: CASSPTRSVREQYF; CDR3nt: TGTGCCAGCTCACCAACTAGAAGCGTGCGCGAGCAGTACTTC
v_gene: TRBV29-1; d_gene: TRBD2; j_gene: TRBJ2-5; abundance: .; CDR3aa: CSVEGEREQLETQYF; CDR3nt: TGCAGCGTTGAAGGGGAGCGGGAGCAGTTGGAGACCCAGTACTTC
v_gene: TRBV30; d_gene: TRBD1; j_gene: TRBJ2-7; abundance: once; CDR3aa: CAWIPPGTGGYF; CDR3nt: TGTGCCTGGATACCCCCGGGGACAGGGGGATACTTC
v_gene: TRBV30; d_gene: .; j_gene: TRBJ1-1; abundance: .; CDR3aa: CAWSSRGYTEAFF; CDR3nt: TGTGCCTGGAGTTCCCGGGGGTACACTGAAGCTTTCTTT
v_gene: TRBV4-3; d_gene: .; j_gene: TRBJ2-1; abundance: .; CDR3aa: CASSLIGMSGDNEQFF; CDR3nt: TGCGCCAGCAGCCTCATTGGGATGAGTGGGGACAATGAGCAGTTCTTC
v_gene: TRBV2; d_gene: .; j_gene: TRBJ1-5; abundance: few; CDR3aa: CASSGNEEPQHF; CDR3nt: TGTGCCAGCAGTGGCAATGAGGAGCCCCAGCATTTT
v_gene: TRBV7-3; d_gene: .; j_gene: TRBJ1-2; abundance: .; CDR3aa: CASSLTEGRAGYTF; CDR3nt: TGTGCCAGCAGCTTAACGGAGGGGAGGGCTGGCTACACCTTC
v_gene: TRBV7-9; d_gene: .; j_gene: TRBJ2-1; abundance: once; CDR3aa: CASGKGAGSYNEQFF; CDR3nt: TGTGCCAGCGGAAAGGGGGCGGGGTCCTACAATGAGCAGTTCTTC
v_gene: TRBV6-5; d_gene: .; j_gene: TRBJ1-1; abundance: .; CDR3aa: CAGVRDSEAFF; CDR3nt: TGTGCTGGGGTTAGGGACTCTGAAGCTTTCTTT
v_gene: TRBV11-2; d_gene: .; j_gene: TRBJ1-4; abundance: .; CDR3aa: CASSLKGRVHDEKLFF; CDR3nt: TGTGCCAGCAGCTTAAAGGGGAGGGTTCATGATGAAAAACTGTTTTTT
v_gene: TRBV6-1; d_gene: TRBD1; j_gene: TRBJ1-2; abundance: .; CDR3aa: CASRDRVWNYGYTF; CDR3nt: TGTGCCAGCAGGGACAGGGTATGGAACTATGGCTACACCTTC